This T cell receptor beta chain was identified in a study of blood T cell repertoires in COVID-19. Whole-study context: Specimens from acute and convalescent COVID-19 originated in the United States, Italy and Spain. The cDNA or gDNA used as material had been derived from T cells, B-cell-depleted T cells, or PBMCs.

Trimming removed 0 bases from V and 7 bases from J; junction bases left unmatched: 4. The CDR3 is made up of 15 amino acids. Germline V gives CDR1 LGHDT, CDR2 YNNKEL (reference sequence). Data came from immunoSEQ multiplex PCR; TCRdb stores just in-frame clones and leaves some out. The sample has roughly 430,000 clones, roughly 88% seen once. This clone was counted a single time. Participants were aged about 18 to 95 years, lived in under 25 US areas, and enrolled virtually. V usage is TRBV3-1 (or the pseudogene TRBV3-2) and J usage is TRBJ2-1, with 9 bases matching TRBD2. Sequencing was carried out using PBMCs or T cells enriched from blood (not recorded which). The source is a woman between 35 and 50 years old with acute COVID-19. The CDR3 region has the DNA TGTGCCAGCAGCCAAGAACTAGCGGGTATGAATGAGCAGTTCTTC. Translation: CASSQELAGMNEQFF.